The present T cell receptor beta chain was sequenced within a study of technical replicates of blood from several donors. Per the germline V gene, CDR1 is MNHNS and CDR2 is SASEGT. The CDR3 is 14 amino acids. Trimming took off 3 bases at V and 5 bases at J, with 14 bases between the two ends. The data were produced by immunoSEQ multiplex PCR, yet TCRdb's version contains in-frame clones alone and is incomplete. The top ten clones hold roughly 0.23% of a sample with more than 80,000 clones, more than 90% of them seen once. This clonotype originated in a human donor in good health. The specimen was T cells isolated from PBMCs. The chain employs TRBV6-1 and TRBJ2-7; D gene unclear. The CDR3 DNA follows: TGTGCCAGCAGTGAGGTGGTAGGCCGGGACGAGCAGTACTTC. This translates into CASSEVVGRDEQYF.